The rows below give T cell receptor beta chains drawn from one sample of a study of brain T cells in children with intractable seizures. Some clones are missing from TCRdb's copy, which holds only in-frame ones; the method was immunoSEQ multiplex PCR. The sample includes about 340,000 clones, 93% of them seen just once. The sequencing here drew on peripheral blood, taken less than 6 months after surgery. These receptors originate from a boy less than two years old with tuberous sclerosis and intractable seizures. Each CDR3 is given with its conserved first and last residue. The D gene is left open where the match is weak. Clone size is given for some rows only: seen once, a few or many times, or a class if the clone is expanded.

J gene: TRBJ2-3; V gene: TRBV20-1; D gene: NA; clone size: NA; CDR3 DNA: TGCAGTGCTAGTACAGGAGATACGCAGTATTTT; CDR3 protein: CSASTGDTQYF
J gene: TRBJ2-5; V gene: TRBV5-1; D gene: NA; clone size: NA; CDR3 DNA: TGCGCCAGCAGCTTGGCGAGGGGCGGAGACACCCAAGAGACCCAGTACTTC; CDR3 protein: CASSLARGGDTQETQYF
J gene: TRBJ2-2; V gene: TRBV4-1; D gene: NA; clone size: NA; CDR3 DNA: TGCGCCAGCAGCCCTGGGAGGGGGGCTAACACCGGGGAGCTGTTTTTT; CDR3 protein: CASSPGRGANTGELFF
J gene: TRBJ1-6; V gene: TRBV7-3; D gene: NA; clone size: NA; CDR3 DNA: TGTGCCAGCAGCCATGGGGGCCATAATTCACCCCTCCACTTT; CDR3 protein: CASSHGGHNSPLHF
J gene: TRBJ2-7; V gene: TRBV5-1; D gene: NA; clone size: NA; CDR3 DNA: TGCGCCAGCAGCTTGGACAGGGCCCTCTCCTACGAGCAGTACTTC; CDR3 protein: CASSLDRALSYEQYF
J gene: TRBJ2-3; V gene: TRBV7-9; D gene: NA; clone size: once; CDR3 DNA: TGTGCCAGCAGACTACTCACAGATACGCAGTATTTT; CDR3 protein: CASRLLTDTQYF
J gene: TRBJ2-1; V gene: TRBV4-1; D gene: TRBD2; clone size: NA; CDR3 DNA: TGCGCCAGCAGCCGGACGGGGGGGCGGGGTCCCCAGTCCTACAATGAGCAGTTCTTC; CDR3 protein: CASSRTGGRGPQSYNEQFF
J gene: TRBJ2-3; V gene: TRBV6-5; D gene: TRBD1; clone size: NA; CDR3 DNA: TGTGCCAGCAGTTCTGACAGGGGATTTTACACAGATACGCAGTATTTT; CDR3 protein: CASSSDRGFYTDTQYF
J gene: TRBJ1-3; V gene: TRBV29-1; D gene: NA; clone size: NA; CDR3 DNA: TGCAGCGTTGTAGCGGAGAGCTCTGGAAACACCATATATTTT; CDR3 protein: CSVVAESSGNTIYF
J gene: TRBJ1-1; V gene: TRBV30; D gene: TRBD1; clone size: few; CDR3 DNA: TGTGCCTGGACCTCAGGACAGGCGAACACTGAAGCTTTCTTT; CDR3 protein: CAWTSGQANTEAFF
J gene: TRBJ1-4; V gene: TRBV19; D gene: NA; clone size: NA; CDR3 DNA: TGTGCCAGTAGTATAGATCTGGGGGAACTGTTTTTT; CDR3 protein: CASSIDLGELFF
J gene: TRBJ2-1; V gene: TRBV29-1; D gene: TRBD1; clone size: NA; CDR3 DNA: TGCAGCGACAGGACAGGGATGTTCTTC; CDR3 protein: CSDRTGMFF
J gene: TRBJ2-1; V gene: TRBV19; D gene: TRBD2; clone size: NA; CDR3 DNA: TGTGCCAGTAGTACCTCGGGACTAGCGGCCAATGAGCAGTTCTTC; CDR3 protein: CASSTSGLAANEQFF
J gene: TRBJ1-1; V gene: TRBV6-5; D gene: NA; clone size: NA; CDR3 DNA: TGTGCCAGCAGTTATGGGACACGCAACACTGAAGCTTTCTTT; CDR3 protein: CASSYGTRNTEAFF
J gene: TRBJ1-2; V gene: TRBV2; D gene: TRBD1; clone size: NA; CDR3 DNA: TGTGCCAGCAGTTCCGACAGGGACTATGGCTACACCTTC; CDR3 protein: CASSSDRDYGYTF
J gene: TRBJ1-1; V gene: TRBV7-2; D gene: TRBD1; clone size: NA; CDR3 DNA: TGTGCCAGCAGCTTAGAGTTGGGACAGGGAGATACTTTCTTT; CDR3 protein: CASSLELGQGDTFF
J gene: TRBJ2-2; V gene: TRBV2; D gene: NA; clone size: NA; CDR3 DNA: TGTGCCAGCAGTGCCACAGGGTATGCTAACACCGGGGAGCTGTTTTTT; CDR3 protein: CASSATGYANTGELFF
J gene: TRBJ1-1; V gene: TRBV7-9; D gene: NA; clone size: NA; CDR3 DNA: TGTGCCAGCAGCTTAGGAGCAGGTGAAGCTTTCTTT; CDR3 protein: CASSLGAGEAFF
J gene: TRBJ1-1; V gene: TRBV27; D gene: TRBD1; clone size: NA; CDR3 DNA: TGTGCCAGTAATGGACAGGACCCTAGCACTGAAGCTTTCTTT; CDR3 protein: CASNGQDPSTEAFF
J gene: TRBJ1-5; V gene: TRBV7-2; D gene: NA; clone size: NA; CDR3 DNA: TGTGCCAGCAGCTTATATACCTCACTAAGCTATCAGCCCCAGCATTTT; CDR3 protein: CASSLYTSLSYQPQHF
J gene: TRBJ1-1; V gene: TRBV7-2; D gene: TRBD1; clone size: once; CDR3 DNA: TGTGCCAGCAGCTTCCTAGCCCCCACAGGGGGCAGGAACACTGAAGCTTTCTTT; CDR3 protein: CASSFLAPTGGRNTEAFF
J gene: TRBJ1-2; V gene: TRBV6-5; D gene: NA; clone size: NA; CDR3 DNA: TGTGCCAGCAGTTCTCCGACAGGAACTAACTATGGCTACACCTTC; CDR3 protein: CASSSPTGTNYGYTF
J gene: TRBJ2-3; V gene: TRBV3-1/TRBV3-2; D gene: NA; clone size: NA; CDR3 DNA: TGTGCCAGCAGCCCTCGGCAGCAGGCGCAGTATTTT; CDR3 protein: CASSPRQQAQYF
J gene: TRBJ2-1; V gene: TRBV19; D gene: NA; clone size: NA; CDR3 DNA: TGTGCCAGTAGTACAGGGTGGGGGCAGTTCTTC; CDR3 protein: CASSTGWGQFF
J gene: TRBJ1-1; V gene: TRBV5-4; D gene: NA; clone size: NA; CDR3 DNA: TGTGCCAGCAGCTACGGGCTAAACACTGAAGCTTTCTTT; CDR3 protein: CASSYGLNTEAFF
J gene: TRBJ2-5; V gene: TRBV5-1; D gene: TRBD2; clone size: NA; CDR3 DNA: TGCGCCAGCAGGTTTGGGACCACTGCGGCGGGAGGGTCCCAAGAGACCCAGTACTTC; CDR3 protein: CASRFGTTAAGGSQETQYF
J gene: TRBJ1-4; V gene: TRBV7-9; D gene: TRBD1; clone size: NA; CDR3 DNA: TGTGCCAGCAGCTTAGCGGACAGGAATGAAAAACTGTTTTTT; CDR3 protein: CASSLADRNEKLFF
J gene: TRBJ2-1; V gene: TRBV7-8; D gene: NA; clone size: NA; CDR3 DNA: TGTGCCAGCAGGCTCTCGTCCGACAATGAGCAGTTCTTC; CDR3 protein: CASRLSSDNEQFF
J gene: TRBJ1-5; V gene: TRBV6-6; D gene: NA; clone size: NA; CDR3 DNA: TGTGCCAGCAGTTACGTCGAAACCCCCCAGCATTTT; CDR3 protein: CASSYVETPQHF
J gene: TRBJ1-6; V gene: TRBV3-1/TRBV3-2; D gene: NA; clone size: NA; CDR3 DNA: TGTGCCAGCAGCCAAAGCGGACCCCTCCACTTT; CDR3 protein: CASSQSGPLHF
J gene: TRBJ2-3; V gene: TRBV9; D gene: TRBD2; clone size: NA; CDR3 DNA: TGTGCCAGCAGCGTCCCCAAACTAGCGGGGGGGCCAGATACGCAGTATTTT; CDR3 protein: CASSVPKLAGGPDTQYF
J gene: TRBJ2-1; V gene: TRBV4-2; D gene: TRBD2; clone size: NA; CDR3 DNA: TGTGCCAGCAGTCCGTGGCGGGAGGCGCGTTCCTACAATGAGCAGTTCTTC; CDR3 protein: CASSPWREARSYNEQFF
J gene: TRBJ2-7; V gene: TRBV10-1; D gene: NA; clone size: NA; CDR3 DNA: TGCGCCAGCAGTGAACCAGCAGGCGAGCAGTACTTC; CDR3 protein: CASSEPAGEQYF
J gene: TRBJ1-2; V gene: TRBV30; D gene: NA; clone size: NA; CDR3 DNA: TGTGCCTGTTCACAGATCTATGGCTACACCTTC; CDR3 protein: CACSQIYGYTF
J gene: TRBJ2-7; V gene: TRBV6-5; D gene: NA; clone size: NA; CDR3 DNA: TGTGCCAGCACCTGGACACACAGCTCCTACGAGCAGTACTTC; CDR3 protein: CASTWTHSSYEQYF
J gene: TRBJ1-2; V gene: TRBV29-1; D gene: NA; clone size: once; CDR3 DNA: TGCAGCGTGAACCAATTATTAAAAGCAGGTTTGGGCTATGGCTACACCTTC; CDR3 protein: CSVNQLLKAGLGYGYTF
J gene: TRBJ1-2; V gene: TRBV13; D gene: NA; clone size: NA; CDR3 DNA: TGTGCCAGCAGCTTGTGGGACAATGGCTACACCTTC; CDR3 protein: CASSLWDNGYTF
J gene: TRBJ2-3; V gene: TRBV9; D gene: TRBD1; clone size: NA; CDR3 DNA: TGTGCCAGCAGCGTAGTTGAGACAGGGTCCACAGATACGCAGTATTTT; CDR3 protein: CASSVVETGSTDTQYF
J gene: TRBJ1-1; V gene: TRBV14; D gene: NA; clone size: NA; CDR3 DNA: TGTGCCAGCAGCCCCCACCGGGAGGACACTGAAGCTTTCTTT; CDR3 protein: CASSPHREDTEAFF
J gene: TRBJ1-6; V gene: TRBV3-1/TRBV3-2; D gene: NA; clone size: NA; CDR3 DNA: TGTGCCAGCAGCCTGACCAGGAGGTCTGATTCACCCCTCCACTTT; CDR3 protein: CASSLTRRSDSPLHF
J gene: TRBJ2-2; V gene: TRBV19; D gene: TRBD2; clone size: NA; CDR3 DNA: TGTGCCAGTAGTCGGGAGGGAGGCGCGAACACCGGGGAGCTGTTTTTT; CDR3 protein: CASSREGGANTGELFF
J gene: TRBJ1-1; V gene: TRBV5-4; D gene: NA; clone size: NA; CDR3 DNA: TGTGCCAGCAGCTTGGCAAGGAGGGCCACTGAAGCTTTCTTT; CDR3 protein: CASSLARRATEAFF
J gene: TRBJ1-3; V gene: TRBV19; D gene: NA; clone size: NA; CDR3 DNA: TGTGCCAGTAGTATAGGCATCTCTGGAAACACCATATATTTT; CDR3 protein: CASSIGISGNTIYF
J gene: TRBJ2-1; V gene: TRBV6-1; D gene: NA; clone size: NA; CDR3 DNA: TGTGCCAGCAGTGAAGGGAGCAGCTCCTACAATGAGCAGTTCTTC; CDR3 protein: CASSEGSSSYNEQFF
J gene: TRBJ1-4; V gene: TRBV10-3; D gene: TRBD1; clone size: NA; CDR3 DNA: TGTGCCATCAGTGACGGACAGGGGGAGGGAAAACTGTTTTTT; CDR3 protein: CAISDGQGEGKLFF
J gene: TRBJ2-2; V gene: TRBV28; D gene: NA; clone size: once; CDR3 DNA: TGTGCCAGCAGTCCTTACTACGAAGGGGTATCCGCCGGGGAGCTGTTTTTT; CDR3 protein: CASSPYYEGVSAGELFF
J gene: TRBJ2-7; V gene: TRBV3-1/TRBV3-2; D gene: TRBD2; clone size: NA; CDR3 DNA: TGTGCCAGCAGTTCCACAACGACCAGCGGGAGGGGGTTCGGCGAGCAGTACTTC; CDR3 protein: CASSSTTTSGRGFGEQYF
J gene: TRBJ1-2; V gene: TRBV9; D gene: NA; clone size: NA; CDR3 DNA: TGTGCCAGCAGCGCCGATCCACGAACAGTGATCTATGGCTACACCTTC; CDR3 protein: CASSADPRTVIYGYTF
J gene: TRBJ2-5; V gene: TRBV19; D gene: NA; clone size: NA; CDR3 DNA: TGTGCCAGTAGCAGAACCGGAATTCGGTTCGGAGAGACCCAGTACTTC; CDR3 protein: CASSRTGIRFGETQYF